This passage covers 18 T cell receptor beta chains from one sample sequenced in a study of post-analysis software for immune sequencing data. Overall study findings and caveats: Among a handful of TRBV segments more frequent in patients than controls were TRBV5-6, TRBV5-1 and TRBV20-1.

Included in the TCR beta cDNA libraries were unique molecular identifiers. TCRdb ran MiXCR on the PCR reads and lists one entry per CDR3 protein. The sample includes 650,000 to 850,000 distinct CDR3 sequences, under 70% seen only once; the top ten take approximately 4.5%. Antigen specificity for these receptors is unknown. Sequenced sample: blood. All receptors come from a girl between 10 and 17 years old with multiple sclerosis.

V usage is TRBV19 and J usage is TRBJ1-6; D remains unclear. Germline V gene lookup returns CDR1 LNHDA and CDR2 SQIVND (reference sequence). The CDR3 length is 14 residues. Trimming pared 1 base from V and 9 bases from J, leaving 10 bases between. The CDR3 spells CASSIAGFGSPLHF. CDR3 coding DNA: TGTGCCAGTAGTATAGCCGGGTTTGGTTCACCCCTCCACTTT.

In its sample, this clonotype was seen a few times. The gene calls are TRBV5-1 and TRBJ2-7; a weak D match, TRBD2 (7 bases). The CDR3 is 13 residues long. Trimming left V 4 bases short and J 6 bases short, with 14 bases between. Germline V gene sequence: CDR1 SGHRS, CDR2 YFSETQ. CDR3 region: CASSASGEGEQYF. In DNA form, the CDR3 reads TGCGCCAGCAGCGCCTCAGGGGAGGGCGAGCAGTACTTC. Full variable domain (rest looked up from reference TRBV5-1 and TRBJ2-7): KAGVTQTPRYLIKTRGQQVTLSCSPISGHRSVSWYQQTPGQGLQFLFEYFSETQRNKGNFPGRFSGRQFSNSRSEMNVSTLELGDSALYLCASSASGEGEQYFGPGTRLTVT.

This clonotype was found a few times. The chain uses TRBV29-1 and TRBJ2-3; 12 nucleotides agree with TRBD2. V lost 6 bases to trimming and J lost 5 bases; unmatched junction nucleotides: 15. Germline-derived CDR1 and CDR2 are SQVTM and ANQGSEA. The CDR3 has 17 amino acids. The CDR3, as DNA: TGCAGCGTGGAGGGCGGGCTAGCGGGAGGGCCGAGAGATACGCAGTATTTT. Translating it yields CSVEGGLAGGPRDTQYF.

This clonotype was recorded a few times. The rearrangement links TRBV29-1 to TRBJ2-1; D could derive from TRBD1 or TRBD2 (6 bases each). The CDR3 has 15 amino acids. The V end lost 2 bases, the J end lost 2 bases, and 13 bases lay between the germline ends. Germline CDR1 and CDR2: SQVTM and ANQGSEA. CDR3 region: CSVESRGVAYNEQFF. The CDR3 region has the DNA TGCAGCGTTGAAAGTAGGGGGGTAGCCTACAATGAGCAGTTCTTC.

The rearrangement links TRBV20-1 to TRBJ2-4; the D gene could be TRBD1 or TRBD2 (6 bases each). This CDR3 contains 18 residues. V was shortened by 3 bases and J by 5 bases, with 26 bases between the two germline ends. Germline CDR1 and CDR2: DFQATT and SNEGSKA (reference sequence). Here the CDR3 DNA reads TGCAGTGCTAGTAGAAGGAGAGGGGGGATGGGCGTAGAAAACATTCAGTACTTC. Encoded protein: CSASRRRGGMGVENIQYF.

The J gene is TRBJ1-2, the V gene TRBV20-1; 8 bases agree with TRBD1. V gave up 5 bases and J gave up 8 bases; unmatched junction bases: 4. Germline V gene data show CDR1 as DFQATT and CDR2 as SNEGSKA (reference sequence). This CDR3 contains 11 residues. DNA of the CDR3: TGCAGTGCTGAAGACAGGGGCGGCTACACCTTC. This encodes CSAEDRGGYTF.

The gene calls are TRBV6-1 and TRBJ2-7, with unresolved D. The CDR3 has 13 residues. Germline CDR1 and CDR2: MNHNS and SASEGT. V was trimmed by 9 bases and J by 3 bases, leaving 15 bases between them. CDR3 nucleotide sequence: TGTGCCAGTGCTACAGAGACATTCTACGAGCAGTACTTC. Residues: CASATETFYEQYF.

The V gene is TRBV20-1, the J gene TRBJ2-3; D is tentatively TRBD1 or TRBD2 (6 bases each). With 5 bases removed from V and 0 bases from J, the gap between germline ends came to 30 bases. This CDR3 is built from 20 residues. CDR1 and CDR2 (germline): DFQATT, SNEGSKA (reference sequence). The CDR3 sequence is CSARVWRDKDKAPSTDTQYF. In DNA form, the CDR3 reads TGCAGTGCTCGGGTGTGGCGGGACAAGGACAAAGCCCCGAGCACAGATACGCAGTATTTT.

The chain carries TRBV20-1 and TRBJ2-7; 9 bases fit TRBD2. The CDR3 loop spans 13 amino acids. CDR1 and CDR2 (germline): DFQATT, SNEGSKA (reference sequence). V lost 3 bases and J lost 2; bases outside the gene matches: 2. The CDR3 sequence is CSARLAGTYEQYF. Written as DNA, the CDR3 is TGCAGTGCTAGGCTAGCGGGAACCTACGAGCAGTACTTC.

The V and J genes are TRBV15 and TRBJ1-2; TRBD1 is a possible D gene (5 bases). Trimming removed 3 bases at V and 6 bases at J, with 14 bases between. The V gene's germline CDR1 is LNHNV and CDR2 YYDKDF (reference sequence). This CDR3 is 14 amino acids long. For the CDR3, the DNA is TGTGCCACCAGCAGCGCGGGGCTGGGGAATGGCTACACCTTC. This encodes CATSSAGLGNGYTF.

The genes are TRBV12-3 or TRBV12-4 and TRBJ2-2, with 7 bases identical to TRBD1. This CDR3 has 15 amino acids. V lost 3 bases to trimming and J lost 5 bases; unmatched junction nucleotides: 6. The CDR3 region is CASSLGRGRTGELFF. Here the CDR3 DNA reads TGTGCCAGCAGTTTGGGAAGGGGGCGGACCGGGGAGCTGTTTTTT.

The CDR3 region has the DNA TGCGCCAGCAGCTCAAGACCAGGACCCTACGAGCAGTACTTC. Its protein is CASSSRPGPYEQYF. The rearrangement uses TRBV5-1 and TRBJ2-7, with D hard to call. The CDR3 sequence is 14 residues long. The V and J ends lost 3 bases and 2 bases respectively, with 12 bases between them. Germline values: CDR1 SGHRS, CDR2 YFSETQ. The full variable domain, with the rest looked up from reference TRBV5-1 and TRBJ2-7, is KAGVTQTPRYLIKTRGQQVTLSCSPISGHRSVSWYQQTPGQGLQFLFEYFSETQRNKGNFPGRFSGRQFSNSRSEMNVSTLELGDSALYLCASSSRPGPYEQYFGPGTRLTVT.

The genes are TRBV20-1 and TRBJ2-4; the D gene is possibly TRBD2 (6 bases). Judging by the DNA end, TRBJ2-7 fits better; the J call may be wrong. Germline CDR1 and CDR2: DFQATT and SNEGSKA (reference sequence). This CDR3 comprises 15 residues. CDR3 sequence (DNA): TGCAGTGCTAGTTCGGGACTCGCGAGCTCCTACGAGCAGTACTTC. Translated: CSASSGLASSYEQYF.

The genes are TRBV7-3 and TRBJ2-1, with D unresolved. The J call could be wrong; TRBJ2-7 is a better fit for the DNA end. CDR1 is SGHTA, CDR2 FQGTGA, per germline. The length of the CDR3 is 14 residues. The chain's CDR3 is CASSLKPGTYEQYF. CDR3 coding DNA: TGTGCCAGCAGCTTAAAGCCCGGTACCTACGAGCAGTACTTC.

In the case of this clonotype: At one end the junction does not follow the germline gene, possibly because of a read error. The CDR3 loop reads CNVESGRRDTQYF. The CDR3 DNA reads TGCAACGTTGAATCCGGGAGAAGGGATACGCAGTATTTT. The V and J genes are TRBV29-1 and TRBJ2-3; weak D call: TRBD2 (6 bases). Looked up from germline, CDR1 is SQVTM and CDR2 is ANQGSEA. The CDR3 covers 13 residues.

The CDR3 sequence is CASSPRQGAGMYEQYF. Written as DNA, the CDR3 is TGTGCCAGCTCACCAAGGCAGGGGGCAGGAATGTACGAGCAGTACTTC. The V and J genes are TRBV18 and TRBJ2-7, with 8 bases that match TRBD1. Germline CDR1 and CDR2: KGHSH and LQKENI. The CDR3 is 16 amino acids. With V trimmed by 2 bases and J by 4 bases, 10 bases remained unmatched.

The chain links TRBV10-3 to TRBJ1-5; D is undetermined. Trimming cost V 2 bases and J 0 bases, with 5 bases left between them. Germline lookup yields CDR1 ENHRY and CDR2 SYGVKD. The CDR3 is 14 residues long. The CDR3 sequence: CAISEQVSNQPQHF. The CDR3 DNA is TGTGCCATCAGTGAGCAGGTTAGCAATCAGCCCCAGCATTTT.

This clonotype appeared a single time. This chain uses TRBV20-1 with TRBJ2-7, with TRBD2 identical over 7 bases. In germline, CDR1 is DFQATT, CDR2 SNEGSKA (reference sequence). The CDR3 is made up of 17 amino acids. V was pared by 0 bases and J by 0 bases, with 11 bases of the junction left unmatched. CDR3 nucleotide sequence: TGCAGTGCTAGAGATCTCGCTAGCGGTACTTACTCCTACGAGCAGTACTTC. Its translation: CSARDLASGTYSYEQYF.